What follows is one T cell receptor beta chain and its context. The sample is drawn from a study of blood T cell repertoires in COVID-19. Background on the study: The study drew acute and convalescent COVID-19 samples from the United States, Italy and Spain.

Trimming removed 2 bases at V and 2 bases at J, with 13 bases between. Germline CDR1 reads MNHEY; CDR2 reads SMNVEV (reference sequence). This CDR3 is built from 16 residues. In the study's own analysis: The assay estimated nucleated cells by amplifying reference gene primers. Using immunoSEQ multiplex PCR, the repertoire was profiled, and TCRdb retains in-frame clones only, with some absent. For V, J and clone size, that table is used; D and trimming come from the DNA. The profile covers roughly 35,000 clones, with approximately 80% appearing a single time and around 17% taken by the ten largest. The specimen sequenced was peripheral blood. The V call is TRBV27, the J call TRBJ1-3, with D unclear. The clonotype comes from a man in his 70s with acute or convalescent COVID-19. As DNA, the CDR3 is TGTGCCAGCAGTTTACAAGTCCCGGGGACTGGAAACACCATATATTTT. It yields the protein CASSLQVPGTGNTIYF.